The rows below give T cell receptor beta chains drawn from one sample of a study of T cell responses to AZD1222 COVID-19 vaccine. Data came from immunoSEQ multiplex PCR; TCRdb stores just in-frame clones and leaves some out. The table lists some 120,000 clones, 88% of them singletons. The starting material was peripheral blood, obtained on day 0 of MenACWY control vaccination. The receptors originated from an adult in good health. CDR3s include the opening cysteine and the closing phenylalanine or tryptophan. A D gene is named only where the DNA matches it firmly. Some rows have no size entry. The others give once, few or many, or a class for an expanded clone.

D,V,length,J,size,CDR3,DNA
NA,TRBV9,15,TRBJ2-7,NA,CASTLSDSVIYEQYF,TGTGCCAGCACCTTATCCGACAGCGTGATCTACGAGCAGTACTTC
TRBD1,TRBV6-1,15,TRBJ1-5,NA,CASSHGTDPNQPQHF,TGTGCCAGCAGCCACGGGACAGATCCAAATCAGCCCCAGCATTTT
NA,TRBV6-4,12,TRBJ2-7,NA,CARNLYSYEQYF,TGTGCCCGCAACCTTTACAGCTACGAGCAGTACTTC
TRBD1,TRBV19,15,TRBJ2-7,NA,CASSIRQGGGYEQYF,TGTGCCAGTAGTATTCGACAGGGGGGAGGCTACGAGCAGTACTTC
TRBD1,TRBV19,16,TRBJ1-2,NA,CASRHPRTGSNYGYTF,TGTGCCAGTAGACACCCACGGACAGGGAGTAACTATGGCTACACCTTC
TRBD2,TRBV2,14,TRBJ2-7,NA,CASSVSGRNGEQYF,TGTGCCAGCAGTGTCAGCGGGAGAAATGGCGAGCAGTACTTC
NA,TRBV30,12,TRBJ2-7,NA,CAWSVGTYEQYF,TGTGCCTGGAGTGTAGGTACCTACGAGCAGTACTTC
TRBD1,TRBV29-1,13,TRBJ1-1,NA,CSGDRGANTEAFF,TGCAGCGGGGACAGGGGCGCAAACACTGAAGCTTTCTTT
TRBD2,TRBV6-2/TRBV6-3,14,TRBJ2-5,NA,CASSPLAGEETQYF,TGTGCCAGCAGCCCGTTAGCGGGAGAAGAGACCCAGTACTTC
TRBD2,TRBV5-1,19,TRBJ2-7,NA,CASSVDGTSGTQDSYEQYF,TGCGCCAGCAGCGTAGACGGGACTAGCGGGACCCAAGACTCCTACGAGCAGTACTTC
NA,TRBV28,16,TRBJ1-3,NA,CASRPQRVSSGNTIYF,TGTGCCAGCAGACCCCAACGGGTTTCCTCTGGAAACACCATATATTTT
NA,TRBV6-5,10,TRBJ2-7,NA,CASSNREKYF,TGTGCCAGCAGTAACAGGGAGAAGTACTTC
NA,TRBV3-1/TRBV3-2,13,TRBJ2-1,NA,CASSQKRNNEQFF,TGTGCCAGCAGCCAAAAGCGGAACAATGAGCAGTTCTTC
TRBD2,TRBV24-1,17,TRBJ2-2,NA,CATSDPGLAVNTGELFF,TGTGCCACCAGTGATCCGGGACTAGCGGTGAACACCGGGGAGCTGTTTTTT
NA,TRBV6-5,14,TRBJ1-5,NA,CASRAGPYLKAQHF,TGTGCCAGCAGAGCCGGGCCTTACCTTAAGGCCCAGCATTTT
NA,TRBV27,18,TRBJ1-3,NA,CASSPGQSPPVLGNTIYF,TGTGCCAGCAGTCCAGGACAGTCCCCCCCGGTTCTTGGAAACACCATATATTTT
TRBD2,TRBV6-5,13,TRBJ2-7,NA,CASNSGGPYEQYF,TGTGCCAGCAATAGCGGGGGACCCTACGAGCAGTACTTC
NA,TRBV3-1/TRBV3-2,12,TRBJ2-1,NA,CASSFRSGEQFF,TGTGCCAGCAGCTTCAGGTCAGGGGAGCAGTTCTTC
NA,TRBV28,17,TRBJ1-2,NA,CASSLFRWGGSDYGYTF,TGTGCCAGCAGTTTATTTCGCTGGGGAGGCAGTGACTATGGCTACACCTTC
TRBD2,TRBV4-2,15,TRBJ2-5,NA,CASSRTSGNQETQYF,TGTGCCAGCAGCCGGACTAGCGGGAACCAAGAGACCCAGTACTTC
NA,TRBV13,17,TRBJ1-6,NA,CASSGGPLDPNNSPLHF,TGTGCCAGCAGCGGTGGTCCGTTGGACCCTAATAATTCACCCCTCCACTTT
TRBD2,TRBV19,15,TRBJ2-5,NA,CASSKTSGRAETQYF,TGTGCCAGTAGCAAGACTAGCGGGAGGGCGGAGACCCAGTACTTC
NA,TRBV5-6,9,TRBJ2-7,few,CASNYEQYF,TGTGCCAGCAACTACGAGCAGTACTTC
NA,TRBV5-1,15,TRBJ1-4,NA,CASSWATATNEKLFF,TGCGCCAGCAGCTGGGCGACAGCAACTAATGAAAAACTGTTTTTT
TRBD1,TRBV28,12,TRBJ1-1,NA,CASSLLGTGTFF,TGTGCCAGCAGTTTATTAGGGACAGGAACTTTCTTT
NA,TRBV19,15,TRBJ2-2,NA,CASSIVRANTGELFF,TGTGCCAGTAGTATTGTTCGCGCGAACACCGGGGAGCTGTTTTTT
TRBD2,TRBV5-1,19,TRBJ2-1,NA,CASSGGPSGRARKDNEQFF,TGCGCCAGCAGCGGAGGGCCTAGCGGGAGGGCCCGTAAGGACAATGAGCAGTTCTTC
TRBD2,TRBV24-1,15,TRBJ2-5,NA,CATSELAGAGETQYF,TGTGCCACCAGTGAATTAGCGGGAGCGGGCGAGACCCAGTACTTC
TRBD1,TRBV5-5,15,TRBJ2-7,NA,CASSYLRDRVYEQYF,TGTGCCAGCAGCTACCTCCGGGACAGGGTATACGAGCAGTACTTC
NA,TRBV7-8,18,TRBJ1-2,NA,CASSLSTPAGTFHYGYTF,TGTGCCAGCAGCTTATCAACCCCGGCAGGGACGTTTCACTATGGCTACACCTTC
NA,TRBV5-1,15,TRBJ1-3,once,CASSLVGGPGNTIYF,TGCGCCAGCAGCTTGGTCGGGGGCCCTGGAAACACCATATATTTT
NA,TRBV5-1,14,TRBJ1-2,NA,CASSPGDMAVGYTF,TGCGCCAGCAGCCCTGGGGACATGGCGGTTGGCTACACCTTC
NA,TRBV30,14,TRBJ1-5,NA,CAWSEYISNQPQHF,TGTGCCTGGTCGGAATATATCAGCAATCAGCCCCAGCATTTT
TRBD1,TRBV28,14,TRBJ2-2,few,CASRKQGLAGELFF,TGTGCCAGCAGAAAACAGGGGTTGGCCGGGGAGCTGTTTTTT
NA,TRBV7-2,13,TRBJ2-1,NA,CASSLGRYNEQFF,TGTGCCAGCAGCTTAGGCAGATACAATGAGCAGTTCTTC
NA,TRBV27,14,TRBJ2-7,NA,CASTPGGGSYEQYF,TGTGCCAGCACCCCTGGAGGGGGGTCCTACGAGCAGTACTTC
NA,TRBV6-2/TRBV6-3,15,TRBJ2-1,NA,CASSQKRKTYNEQFF,TGTGCCAGCAGCCAAAAGCGGAAGACCTACAATGAGCAGTTCTTC
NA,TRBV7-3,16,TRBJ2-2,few,CASSTQGPANTGELFF,TGTGCCAGCAGCACACAGGGTCCCGCGAACACCGGGGAGCTGTTTTTT
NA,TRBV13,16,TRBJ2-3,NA,CASSLGRYSSTDTQYF,TGTGCCAGCAGCTTAGGGAGATATTCTAGCACAGATACGCAGTATTTT
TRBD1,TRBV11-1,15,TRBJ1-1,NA,CASSLGQGMNTEAFF,TGTGCCAGCAGCTTAGGACAGGGCATGAACACTGAAGCTTTCTTT
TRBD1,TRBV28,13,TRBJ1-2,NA,CAGQTGGNYGYTF,TGTGCCGGACAGACAGGGGGAAACTATGGCTACACCTTC
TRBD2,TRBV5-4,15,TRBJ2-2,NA,CASSTTSGRAEELFF,TGTGCCAGCAGCACGACTAGCGGGAGGGCCGAGGAGCTGTTTTTT
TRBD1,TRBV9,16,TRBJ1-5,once,CASSAGVGTGGQPQHF,TGTGCCAGCAGCGCTGGGGTGGGGACAGGTGGCCAGCCCCAGCATTTT
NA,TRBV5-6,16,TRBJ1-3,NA,CASSLQTGFSGNTIYF,TGTGCCAGCAGCTTGCAGACAGGTTTCTCTGGAAACACCATATATTTT
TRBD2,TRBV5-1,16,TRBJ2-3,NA,CASSRGLADVTDTQYF,TGCGCCAGCAGCCGGGGACTAGCGGACGTCACAGATACGCAGTATTTT
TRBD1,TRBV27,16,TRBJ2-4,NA,CASSPLLTGVVGIQYF,TGTGCCAGCAGTCCTCTACTGACAGGGGTAGTAGGCATTCAGTACTTC
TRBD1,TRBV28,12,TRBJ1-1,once,CASNRGDTEAFF,TGTGCCAGTAACAGGGGAGACACTGAAGCTTTCTTT
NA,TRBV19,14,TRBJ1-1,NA,CASSPRGLKTEAFF,TGTGCCAGTAGCCCGAGGGGTTTGAAGACTGAAGCTTTCTTT
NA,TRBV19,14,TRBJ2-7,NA,CASSIVSGLYEQYF,TGTGCCAGTAGTATTGTTAGCGGCCTCTACGAGCAGTACTTC
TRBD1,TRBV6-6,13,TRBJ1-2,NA,CATRDRGRYGYTF,TGTGCCACCCGGGACAGGGGGCGTTATGGCTACACCTTC
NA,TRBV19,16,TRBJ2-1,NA,CASSKRPTGSYNEQFF,TGTGCCAGTAGTAAAAGGCCGACTGGCTCCTACAATGAGCAGTTCTTC
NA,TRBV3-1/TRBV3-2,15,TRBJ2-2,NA,CASSQEEGAVGELFF,TGTGCCAGCAGCCAAGAGGAGGGGGCAGTCGGGGAGCTGTTTTTT
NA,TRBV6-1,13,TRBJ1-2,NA,CASSEGPIYGYTF,TGTGCCAGCAGTGAAGGCCCCATCTATGGCTACACCTTC
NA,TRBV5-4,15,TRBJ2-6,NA,CASSLLGAGANVLTF,TGTGCCAGCAGCTTGCTAGGTGCTGGGGCCAACGTCCTGACTTTC
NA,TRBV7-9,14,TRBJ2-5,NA,CASSLVGSAKTQYF,TGTGCCAGCAGCTTAGTCGGTAGTGCTAAGACCCAGTACTTC
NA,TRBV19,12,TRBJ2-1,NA,CASKEGYDEQFF,TGTGCCAGTAAAGAGGGGTACGATGAGCAGTTCTTC